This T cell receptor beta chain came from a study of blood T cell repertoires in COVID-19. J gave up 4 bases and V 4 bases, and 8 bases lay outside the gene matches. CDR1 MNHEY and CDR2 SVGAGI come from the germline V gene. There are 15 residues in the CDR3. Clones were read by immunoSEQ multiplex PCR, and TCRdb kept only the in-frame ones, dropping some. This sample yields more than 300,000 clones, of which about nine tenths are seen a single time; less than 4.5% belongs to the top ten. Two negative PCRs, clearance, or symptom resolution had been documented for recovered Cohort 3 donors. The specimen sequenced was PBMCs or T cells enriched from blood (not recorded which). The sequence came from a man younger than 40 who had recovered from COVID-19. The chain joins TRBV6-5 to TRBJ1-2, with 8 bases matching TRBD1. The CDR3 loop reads CASSSHGQGGYGYTF. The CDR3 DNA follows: TGTGCCAGCAGTTCCCACGGACAGGGAGGCTATGGCTACACCTTC.